This T cell receptor beta chain was identified in a study of beta chain features in type 1 diabetes. On this clone: Its antigen remains unknown.

Study results and caveats: Any PCR bias toward short templates would affect both groups alike.

Cell sorting via CD45RO/CCR7/CD25/CD127/CD95/CD27 was performed to obtain CD4+ naive, central memory, regulatory and stem cell-like memory cells. Expressed TCRB transcripts got sequenced, as all isolated RNA was reverse transcribed. An average roughly 3.6 million reads came from naive, central memory and regulatory T cell samples. The data were produced by immunoSEQ multiplex PCR, yet TCRdb's version contains in-frame clones alone and is incomplete. The repertoire includes 350,000 to 400,000 clones, more than 12% of them detected once, and around 0.02% sits in the top ten. The CDR3 consists of 12 residues. CDR1 is LNHNV, CDR2 YYDKDF, per germline (reference sequence). V was pared by 8 bases and J by 6 bases, with 14 bases between.

The sequenced sample consisted of naive CD4+ T cells from blood. The rearrangement joins TRBV15 to TRBJ2-7; D is possibly TRBD1 (5 bases). The clonotype was recovered from a woman between 18 and 29 years old in good health. CDR3 sequence reads: CATRSWGLEQYF. DNA of the CDR3: TGTGCCACCCGCTCTTGGGGCCTCGAGCAGTACTTC.